The T cell receptor (beta chain) described here comes from a study of identical twins. In this sample, this clonotype turned up a few times. The antigen is unknown. A universal primer binding site was introduced by template switching. The final cDNA contained unique molecular identifiers. TCRdb reprocessed the 5' RACE reads with MiXCR, giving one entry per CDR3 protein. Of some 900,000 distinct CDR3 sequences listed, 9% to 15% were seen once; the top ten hold about 1.5%. Study-wide findings and caveats: The conclusions drew on cross-sectional statistical analysis instead of tracking the same donors. Some out-of-frame alpha sequences were shared by twins, and these showed excess low generation probability.

The CDR3 length is 15 residues. Germline CDR1 SGHKS, CDR2 YYEKEE (reference sequence). V was pared by 4 bases and J by 6 bases, with 10 bases of the junction left unmatched. The sample also formed part of further work on yellow fever vaccine responses in identical twins. That paper adds: Twins' T cell vaccine responses reportedly looked partly convergent, partly personalized.

The sequenced material came from PBMCs. The source is a woman aged 18-30 years in good health. J is TRBJ2-3 and V is TRBV5-5; TRBD1 matches 8 bases. CDR3 coding DNA: TGTGCCAGCAGCCGGGGACAGGCGCCGAGGGATACGCAGTATTTT. Translation: CASSRGQAPRDTQYF. The complete variable domain, with remaining parts taken from reference TRBV5-5 and TRBJ2-3, reads DAGVTQSPTHLIKTRGQQVTLRCSPISGHKSVSWYQQVLGQGPQFIFQYYEKEERGRGNFPDRFSARQFPNYSSELNVNALLLGDSALYLCASSRGQAPRDTQYFGPGTRLTVL.